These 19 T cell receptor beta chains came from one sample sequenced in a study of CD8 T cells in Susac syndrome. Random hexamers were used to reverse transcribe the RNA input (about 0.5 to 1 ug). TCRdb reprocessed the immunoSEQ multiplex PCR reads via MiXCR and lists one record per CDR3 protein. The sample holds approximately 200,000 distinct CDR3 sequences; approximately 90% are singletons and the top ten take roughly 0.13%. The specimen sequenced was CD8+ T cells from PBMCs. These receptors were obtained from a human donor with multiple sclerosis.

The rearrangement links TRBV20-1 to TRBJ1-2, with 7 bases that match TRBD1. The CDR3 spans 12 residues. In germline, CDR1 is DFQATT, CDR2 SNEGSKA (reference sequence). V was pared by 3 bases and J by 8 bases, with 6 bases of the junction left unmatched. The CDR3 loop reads CSASGTAVGYTF. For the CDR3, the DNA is TGCAGTGCTAGTGGGACAGCCGTGGGCTACACCTTC.

The CDR3 nucleotides are TGTGCCAGCACCCAAGGGGGGTACTCCTACGAGCAGTACTTC. This sequence encodes CASTQGGYSYEQYF. J is TRBJ2-7 and V is TRBV6-5, with D possibly being TRBD1 or TRBD2 (6 bases each). Trimming removed 7 bases from V and 0 bases from J, with 13 bases in between. The CDR3 is 14 residues long. Germline V CDR1 and CDR2: MNHEY, SVGAGI.

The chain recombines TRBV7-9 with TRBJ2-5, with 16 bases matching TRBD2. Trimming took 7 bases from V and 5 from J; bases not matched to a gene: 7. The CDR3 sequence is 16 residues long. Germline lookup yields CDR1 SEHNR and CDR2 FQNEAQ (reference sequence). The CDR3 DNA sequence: TGTGCCAGCACCGGGACTAGCGGGGGGGCCCGGGAGACCCAGTACTTC. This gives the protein CASTGTSGGARETQYF.

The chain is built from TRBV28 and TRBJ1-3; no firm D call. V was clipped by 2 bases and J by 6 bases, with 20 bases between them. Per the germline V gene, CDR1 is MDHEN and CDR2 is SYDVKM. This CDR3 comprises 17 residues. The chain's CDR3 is CASSLTLDPSASNTIYF. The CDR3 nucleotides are TGTGCCAGCAGTTTAACCCTCGACCCTTCGGCTTCAAACACCATATATTTT.

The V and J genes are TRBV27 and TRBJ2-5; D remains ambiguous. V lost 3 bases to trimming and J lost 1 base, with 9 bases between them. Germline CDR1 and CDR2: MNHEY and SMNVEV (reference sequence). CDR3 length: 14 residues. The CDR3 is CASSFLGSQETQYF. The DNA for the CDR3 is TGTGCCAGCAGTTTTTTGGGGTCCCAAGAGACCCAGTACTTC.

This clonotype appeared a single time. This CDR3 reads CASLGEVTETQYF. In DNA, the CDR3 is TGTGCCAGCTTAGGAGAGGTAACGGAGACCCAGTACTTC. The J gene is TRBJ2-5, the V gene TRBV7-9; D unclear. Germline lookup yields CDR1 SEHNR and CDR2 FQNEAQ (reference sequence). V was cut by 8 bases and J by 5 bases, with 15 bases left in between. The CDR3 runs to 13 residues.

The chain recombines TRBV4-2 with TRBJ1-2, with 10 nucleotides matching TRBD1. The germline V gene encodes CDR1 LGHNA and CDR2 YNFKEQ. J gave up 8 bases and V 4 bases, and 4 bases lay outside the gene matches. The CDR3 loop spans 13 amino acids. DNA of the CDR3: TGTGCCAGCAGCCCAGGGACAGGGGAAGGCTACACCTTC. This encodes CASSPGTGEGYTF.

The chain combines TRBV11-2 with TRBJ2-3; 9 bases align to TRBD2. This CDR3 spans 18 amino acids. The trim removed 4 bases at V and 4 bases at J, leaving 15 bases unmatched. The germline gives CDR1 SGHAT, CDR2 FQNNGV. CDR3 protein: CASSSTVNVGGGADTQYF. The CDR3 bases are TGTGCCAGCAGCTCCACTGTTAACGTCGGCGGGGGGGCAGATACGCAGTATTTT. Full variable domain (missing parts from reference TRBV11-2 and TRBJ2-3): EAGVAQSPRYKIIEKRQSVAFWCNPISGHATLYWYQQILGQGPKLLIQFQNNGVVDDSQLPKDRFSAERLKGVDSTLKIQPAKLEDSAVYLCASSSTVNVGGGADTQYFGPGTRLTVL.

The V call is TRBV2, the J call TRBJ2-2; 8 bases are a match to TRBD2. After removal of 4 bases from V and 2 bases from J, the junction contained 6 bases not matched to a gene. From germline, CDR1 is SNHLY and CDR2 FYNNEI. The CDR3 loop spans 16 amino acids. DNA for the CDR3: TGTGCCAGCAGTGCAATCGGGGGGGCTAACACCGGGGAGCTGTTTTTT. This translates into CASSAIGGANTGELFF.

CDR3 region: CATSRVRTDTQYF. The DNA of the CDR3 is TGTGCCACCAGCAGAGTAAGGACCGATACGCAGTATTTT. The rearrangement joins TRBV15 to TRBJ2-3; D is uncertain. The CDR3 consists of 13 residues. Germline V CDR1 and CDR2: LNHNV, YYDKDF (reference sequence). Trimming removed 1 base at V and 6 bases at J, with 8 bases between.

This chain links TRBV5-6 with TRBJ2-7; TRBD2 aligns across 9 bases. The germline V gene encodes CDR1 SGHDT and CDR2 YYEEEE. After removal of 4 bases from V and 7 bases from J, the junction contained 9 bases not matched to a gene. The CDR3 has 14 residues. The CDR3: CASSLGTSPLEQYF. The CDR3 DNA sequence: TGTGCCAGCAGCCTCGGGACTAGCCCTCTGGAGCAGTACTTC.

CDR3 in amino acids: CASSQPGQPQHF. As DNA, the CDR3 is TGTGCCAGCAGTCAACCGGGACAGCCCCAGCATTTT. The chain combines TRBV6-5 with TRBJ1-5; no definite D call. V lost 5 bases, J lost 7 bases, and 9 bases lay in between. The CDR3 is 12 amino acids. Germline lookup yields CDR1 MNHEY and CDR2 SVGAGI.

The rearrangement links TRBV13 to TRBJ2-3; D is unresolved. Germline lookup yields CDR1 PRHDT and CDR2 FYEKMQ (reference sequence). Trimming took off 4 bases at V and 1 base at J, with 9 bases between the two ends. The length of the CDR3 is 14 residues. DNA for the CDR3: TGTGCCAGCAGCTCGTTGGGCGGCACAGATACGCAGTATTTT. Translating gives CASSSLGGTDTQYF.

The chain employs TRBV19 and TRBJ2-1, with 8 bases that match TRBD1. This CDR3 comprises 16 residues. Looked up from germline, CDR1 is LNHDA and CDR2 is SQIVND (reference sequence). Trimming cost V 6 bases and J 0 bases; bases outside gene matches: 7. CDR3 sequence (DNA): TGTGCCAGTAGGGCCCAACAGGGGGTCTCCTACAATGAGCAGTTCTTC. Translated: CASRAQQGVSYNEQFF.

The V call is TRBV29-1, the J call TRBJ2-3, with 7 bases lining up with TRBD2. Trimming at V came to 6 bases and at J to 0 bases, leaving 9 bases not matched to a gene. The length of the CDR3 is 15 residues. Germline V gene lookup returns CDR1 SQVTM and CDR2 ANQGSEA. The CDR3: CSVPVSGGSTDTQYF. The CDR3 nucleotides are TGCAGCGTCCCGGTTTCGGGAGGAAGCACAGATACGCAGTATTTT.

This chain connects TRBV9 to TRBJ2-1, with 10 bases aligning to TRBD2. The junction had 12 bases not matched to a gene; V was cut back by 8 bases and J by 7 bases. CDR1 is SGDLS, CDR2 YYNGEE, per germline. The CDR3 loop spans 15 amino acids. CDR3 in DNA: TGTGCCAGTGCGCTGGCTAGCGGGAGTGTAAATGAGCAGTTCTTC. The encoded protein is CASALASGSVNEQFF.

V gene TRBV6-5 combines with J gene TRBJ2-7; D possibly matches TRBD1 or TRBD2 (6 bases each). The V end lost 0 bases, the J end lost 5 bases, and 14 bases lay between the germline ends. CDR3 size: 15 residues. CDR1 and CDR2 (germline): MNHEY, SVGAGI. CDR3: CASSYSFRGLNEQYF. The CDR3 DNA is TGTGCCAGCAGTTACTCGTTCCGGGGGCTCAACGAGCAGTACTTC.

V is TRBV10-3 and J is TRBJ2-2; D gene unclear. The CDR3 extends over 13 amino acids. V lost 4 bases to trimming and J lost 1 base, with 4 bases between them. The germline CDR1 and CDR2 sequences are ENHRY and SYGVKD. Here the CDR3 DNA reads TGTGCCATCAGTGCTGGGAACACCGGGGAGCTGTTTTTT. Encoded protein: CAISAGNTGELFF.

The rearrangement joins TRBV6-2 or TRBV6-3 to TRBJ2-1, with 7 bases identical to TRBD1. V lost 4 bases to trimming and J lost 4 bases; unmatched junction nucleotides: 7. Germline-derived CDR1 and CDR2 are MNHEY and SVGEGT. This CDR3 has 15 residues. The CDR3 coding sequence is TGTGCCAGCAGTTCCTTGGGACAGAGGTACAATGAGCAGTTCTTC. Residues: CASSSLGQRYNEQFF.